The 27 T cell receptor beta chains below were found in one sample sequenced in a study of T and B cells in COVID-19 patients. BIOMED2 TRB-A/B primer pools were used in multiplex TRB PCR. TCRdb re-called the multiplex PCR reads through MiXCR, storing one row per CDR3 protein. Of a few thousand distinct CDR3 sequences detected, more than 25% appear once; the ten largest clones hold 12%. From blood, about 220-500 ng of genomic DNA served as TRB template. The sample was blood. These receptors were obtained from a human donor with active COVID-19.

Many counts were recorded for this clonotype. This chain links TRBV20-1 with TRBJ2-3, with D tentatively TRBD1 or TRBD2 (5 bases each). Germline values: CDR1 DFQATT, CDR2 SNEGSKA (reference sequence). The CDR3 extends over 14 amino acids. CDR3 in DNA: TGCAGCATCCCCGGGGCAGGAGATACAGATACGCAGTATTTT. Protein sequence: CSIPGAGDTDTQYF.

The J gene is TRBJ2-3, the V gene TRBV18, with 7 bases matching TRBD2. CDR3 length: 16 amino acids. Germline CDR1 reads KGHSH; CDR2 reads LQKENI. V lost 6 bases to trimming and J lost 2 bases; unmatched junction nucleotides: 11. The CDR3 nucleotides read TGTGCCAGCTCCGTACGCGAGAGCGGGAACACAGATACGCAGTATTTT. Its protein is CASSVRESGNTDTQYF.

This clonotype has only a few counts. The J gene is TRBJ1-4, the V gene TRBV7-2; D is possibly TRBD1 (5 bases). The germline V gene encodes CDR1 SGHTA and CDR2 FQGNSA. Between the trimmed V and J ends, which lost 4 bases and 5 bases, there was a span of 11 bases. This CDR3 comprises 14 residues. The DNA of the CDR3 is TGTGCCAGCAGCTCGGACACTTCAAATGAAAAACTGTTTTTT. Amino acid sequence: CASSSDTSNEKLFF.

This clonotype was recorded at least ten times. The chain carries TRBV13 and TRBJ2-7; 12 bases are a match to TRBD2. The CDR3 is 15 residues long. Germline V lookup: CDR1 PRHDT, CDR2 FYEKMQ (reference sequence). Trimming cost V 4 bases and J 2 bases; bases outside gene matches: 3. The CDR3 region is CASSSRLAGAYEQYF. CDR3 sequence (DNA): TGTGCCAGCAGCTCGCGACTAGCGGGGGCCTACGAGCAGTACTTC.

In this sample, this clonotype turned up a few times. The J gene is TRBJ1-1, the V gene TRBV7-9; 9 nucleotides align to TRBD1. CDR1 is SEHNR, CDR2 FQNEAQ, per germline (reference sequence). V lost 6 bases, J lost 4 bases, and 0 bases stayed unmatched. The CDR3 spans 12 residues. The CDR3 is CASRGQGTEAFF. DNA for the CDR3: TGTGCCAGCAGGGGACAGGGCACTGAAGCTTTCTTT.

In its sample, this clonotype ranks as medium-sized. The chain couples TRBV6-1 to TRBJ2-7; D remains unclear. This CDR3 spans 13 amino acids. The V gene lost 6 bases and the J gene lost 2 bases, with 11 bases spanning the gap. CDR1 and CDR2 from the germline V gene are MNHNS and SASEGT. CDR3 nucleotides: TGTGCCAGCAGCTTCGGGTCTCCCTACGAGCAGTACTTC. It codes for CASSFGSPYEQYF.

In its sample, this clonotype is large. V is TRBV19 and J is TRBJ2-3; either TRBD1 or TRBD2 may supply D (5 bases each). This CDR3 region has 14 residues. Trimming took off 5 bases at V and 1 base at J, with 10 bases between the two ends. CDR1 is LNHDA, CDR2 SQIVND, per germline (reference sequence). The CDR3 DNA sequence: TGTGCCAGTAGTGAGAGGGGCGGCACAGATACGCAGTATTTT. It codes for CASSERGGTDTQYF.

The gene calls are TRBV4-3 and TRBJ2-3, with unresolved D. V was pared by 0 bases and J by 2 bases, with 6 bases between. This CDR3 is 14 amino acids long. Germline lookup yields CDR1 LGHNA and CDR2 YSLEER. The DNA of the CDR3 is TGCGCCAGCAGCCAAGACGGGTTCACAGATACGCAGTATTTT. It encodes CASSQDGFTDTQYF.

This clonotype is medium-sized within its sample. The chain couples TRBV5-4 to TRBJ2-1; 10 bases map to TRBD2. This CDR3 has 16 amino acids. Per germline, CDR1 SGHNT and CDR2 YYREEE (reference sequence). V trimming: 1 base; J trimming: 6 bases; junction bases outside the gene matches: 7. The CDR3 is CASSLLALAGVNEQFF. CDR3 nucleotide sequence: TGTGCCAGCAGCTTGTTGGCCCTAGCGGGAGTCAATGAGCAGTTCTTC.

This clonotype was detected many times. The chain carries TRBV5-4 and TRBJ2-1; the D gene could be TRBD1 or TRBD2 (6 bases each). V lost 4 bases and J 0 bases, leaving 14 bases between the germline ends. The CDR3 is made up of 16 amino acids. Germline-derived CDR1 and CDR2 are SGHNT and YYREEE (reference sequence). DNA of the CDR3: TGTGCCAGCAGCCTGGGGGGCGCGAGCTCCTACAATGAGCAGTTCTTC. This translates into CASSLGGASSYNEQFF.

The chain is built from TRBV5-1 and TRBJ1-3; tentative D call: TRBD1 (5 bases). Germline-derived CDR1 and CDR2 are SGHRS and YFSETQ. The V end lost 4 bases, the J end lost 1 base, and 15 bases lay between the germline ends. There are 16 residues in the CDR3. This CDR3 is CASSDSPGGSGNTIYF. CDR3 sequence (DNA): TGCGCCAGCAGCGACAGTCCCGGGGGGTCTGGAAACACCATATATTTT.

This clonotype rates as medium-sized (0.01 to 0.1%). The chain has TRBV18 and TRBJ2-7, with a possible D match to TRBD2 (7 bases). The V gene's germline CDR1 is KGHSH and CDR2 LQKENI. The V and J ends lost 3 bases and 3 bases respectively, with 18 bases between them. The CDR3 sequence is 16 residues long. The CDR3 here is CASSPARGPVGYEQYF. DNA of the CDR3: TGTGCCAGCTCACCGGCGCGGGGGCCGGTGGGCTACGAGCAGTACTTC.

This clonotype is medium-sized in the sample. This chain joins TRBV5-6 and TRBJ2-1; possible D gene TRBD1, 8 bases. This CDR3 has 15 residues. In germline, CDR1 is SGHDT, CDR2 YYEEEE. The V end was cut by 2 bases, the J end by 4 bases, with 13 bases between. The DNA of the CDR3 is TGTGCCAGCAGCTTAGGACAGGGACTATACAATGAGCAGTTCTTC. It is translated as CASSLGQGLYNEQFF. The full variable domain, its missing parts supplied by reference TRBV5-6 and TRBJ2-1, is DAGVTQSPTHLIKTRGQQVTLRCSPKSGHDTVSWYQQALGQGPQFIFQYYEEEERQRGNFPDRFSGHQFPNYSSELNVNALLLGDSALYLCASSLGQGLYNEQFFGPGTRLTVL.

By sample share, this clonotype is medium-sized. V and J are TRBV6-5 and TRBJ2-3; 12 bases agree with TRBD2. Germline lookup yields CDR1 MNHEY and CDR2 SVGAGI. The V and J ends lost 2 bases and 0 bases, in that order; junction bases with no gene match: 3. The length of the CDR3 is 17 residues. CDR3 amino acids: CASSYMGLAGSTDTQYF. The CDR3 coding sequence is TGTGCCAGCAGTTACATGGGACTAGCGGGTAGCACAGATACGCAGTATTTT.

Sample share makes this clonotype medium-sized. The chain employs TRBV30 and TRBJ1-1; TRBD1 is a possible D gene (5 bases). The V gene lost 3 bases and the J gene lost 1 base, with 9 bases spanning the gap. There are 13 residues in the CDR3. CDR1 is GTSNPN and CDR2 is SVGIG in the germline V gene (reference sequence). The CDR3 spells CAWSDSTNTEAFF. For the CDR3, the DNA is TGTGCCTGGAGCGACAGTACGAACACTGAAGCTTTCTTT.

This CDR3 is CASSRLAGGKDTQYF. The CDR3 DNA reads TGTGCCAGCAGTCGACTAGCGGGAGGGAAAGATACGCAGTATTTT. The chain links TRBV6-5 to TRBJ2-3; 14 bases fit TRBD2. Germline lookup yields CDR1 MNHEY and CDR2 SVGAGI. CDR3 length: 15 amino acids. Germline trimming cut 5 bases from V and 5 bases from J; bases unmatched to any gene: 3.

Written as DNA, the CDR3 is TGCAGTGCTAGAAACGTGATGAACACTGAAGCTTTCTTT. Translating gives CSARNVMNTEAFF. The chain couples TRBV20-1 to TRBJ1-1; D gene unclear. The CDR3 covers 13 residues. CDR1 and CDR2 from the germline V gene are DFQATT and SNEGSKA (reference sequence). The V end lost 2 bases, the J end lost 0 bases, and 7 bases lay between the germline ends.

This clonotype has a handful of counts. The CDR3 region has the DNA TGTGCCAGCAGTGCGGGACAGGGGGCGATTAAGTGGGGCTACACCTTC. Protein product: CASSAGQGAIKWGYTF. This chain uses TRBV6-1 with TRBJ1-2; 12 positions match TRBD1. Per the germline V gene, CDR1 is MNHNS and CDR2 is SASEGT. Trimming at V came to 4 bases and at J to 8 bases, leaving 11 bases not matched to a gene. The CDR3 has 16 residues.

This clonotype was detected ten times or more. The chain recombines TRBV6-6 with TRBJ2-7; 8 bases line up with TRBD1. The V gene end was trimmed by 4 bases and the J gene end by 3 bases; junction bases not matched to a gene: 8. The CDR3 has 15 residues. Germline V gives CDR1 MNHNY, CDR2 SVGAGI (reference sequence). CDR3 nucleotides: TGTGCCAGCAGTTCTACTGGACAGGGATTCTACGAGCAGTACTTC. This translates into CASSSTGQGFYEQYF.

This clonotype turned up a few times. The CDR3 is CASSYRKLNSPLHF. CDR3 DNA sequence: TGTGCCAGCAGTTACAGGAAGCTTAATTCACCCCTCCACTTT. V gene TRBV6-5 combines with J gene TRBJ1-6; D remains unclear. Germline CDR1 and CDR2: MNHEY and SVGAGI. Trimming took 2 bases from V and 6 from J, leaving 8 bases between them. CDR3 length equals 14 residues.

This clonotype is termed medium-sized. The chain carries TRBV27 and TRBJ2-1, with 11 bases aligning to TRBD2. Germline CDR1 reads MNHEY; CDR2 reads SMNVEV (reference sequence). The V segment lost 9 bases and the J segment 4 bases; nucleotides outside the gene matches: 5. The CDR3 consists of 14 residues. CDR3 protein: CASGRTSGYNEQFF. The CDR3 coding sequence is TGTGCCAGTGGGAGGACTAGCGGGTACAATGAGCAGTTCTTC.

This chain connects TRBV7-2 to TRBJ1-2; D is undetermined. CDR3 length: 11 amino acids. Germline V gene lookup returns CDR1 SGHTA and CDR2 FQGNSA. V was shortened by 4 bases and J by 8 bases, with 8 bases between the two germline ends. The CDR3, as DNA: TGTGCCAGCAGCTACGGTGGGGGCTACACCTTC. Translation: CASSYGGGYTF.

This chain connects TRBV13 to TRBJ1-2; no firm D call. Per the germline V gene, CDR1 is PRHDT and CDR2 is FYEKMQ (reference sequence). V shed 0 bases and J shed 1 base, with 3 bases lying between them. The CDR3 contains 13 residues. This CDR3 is CASSLGRNYGYTF. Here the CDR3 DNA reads TGTGCCAGCAGCTTAGGCCGTAACTATGGCTACACCTTC. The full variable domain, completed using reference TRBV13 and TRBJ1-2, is AAGVIQSPRHLIKEKRETATLKCYPIPRHDTVYWYQQGPGQDPQFLISFYEKMQSDKGSIPDRFSAQQFSDYHSELNMSSLELGDSALYFCASSLGRNYGYTFGSGTRLTVV.

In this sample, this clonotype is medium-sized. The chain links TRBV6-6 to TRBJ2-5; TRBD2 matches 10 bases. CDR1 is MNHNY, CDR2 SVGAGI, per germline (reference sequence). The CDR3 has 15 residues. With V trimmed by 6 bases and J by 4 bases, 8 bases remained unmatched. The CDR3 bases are TGTGCCAGCAGCCCCTTCCGACTAGCGGGAGAGACCCAGTACTTC. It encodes CASSPFRLAGETQYF.

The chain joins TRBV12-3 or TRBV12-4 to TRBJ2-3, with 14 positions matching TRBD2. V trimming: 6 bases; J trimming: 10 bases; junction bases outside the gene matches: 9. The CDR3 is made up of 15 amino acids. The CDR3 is CASSPGTSGRSAQYF. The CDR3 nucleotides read TGTGCCAGCAGCCCCGGGACTAGCGGGAGAAGCGCGCAGTATTTT.

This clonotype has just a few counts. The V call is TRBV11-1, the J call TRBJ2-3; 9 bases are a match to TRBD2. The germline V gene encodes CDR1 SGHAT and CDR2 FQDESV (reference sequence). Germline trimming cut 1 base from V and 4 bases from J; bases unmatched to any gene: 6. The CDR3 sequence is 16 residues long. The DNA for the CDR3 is TGTGCCAGCAGCTTAGGGGTAGCGGGAGTAGCAGATACGCAGTATTTT. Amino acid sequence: CASSLGVAGVADTQYF. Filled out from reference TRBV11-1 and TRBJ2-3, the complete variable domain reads EAEVAQSPRYKITEKSQAVAFWCDPISGHATLYWYRQILGQGPELLVQFQDESVVDDSQLPKDRFSAERLKGVDSTLKIQPAELGDSAMYLCASSLGVAGVADTQYFGPGTRLTVL.

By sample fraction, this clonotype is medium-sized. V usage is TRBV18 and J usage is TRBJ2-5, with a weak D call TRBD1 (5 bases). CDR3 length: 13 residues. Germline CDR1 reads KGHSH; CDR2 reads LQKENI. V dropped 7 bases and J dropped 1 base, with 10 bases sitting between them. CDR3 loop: CASFAGLQETQYF. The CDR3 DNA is TGTGCCAGCTTTGCAGGGCTCCAAGAGACCCAGTACTTC.